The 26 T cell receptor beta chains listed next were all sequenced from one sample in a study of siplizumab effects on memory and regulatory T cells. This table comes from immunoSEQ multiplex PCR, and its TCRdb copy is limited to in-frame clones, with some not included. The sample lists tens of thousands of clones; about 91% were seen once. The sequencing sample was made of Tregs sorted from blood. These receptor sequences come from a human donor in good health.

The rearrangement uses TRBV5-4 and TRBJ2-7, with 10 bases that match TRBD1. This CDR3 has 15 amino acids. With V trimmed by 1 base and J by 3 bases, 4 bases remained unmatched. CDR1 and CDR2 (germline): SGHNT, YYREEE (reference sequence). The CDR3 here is CASSLKGQGHYEQYF. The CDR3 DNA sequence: TGTGCCAGCAGCTTGAAGGGACAGGGGCACTACGAGCAGTACTTC.

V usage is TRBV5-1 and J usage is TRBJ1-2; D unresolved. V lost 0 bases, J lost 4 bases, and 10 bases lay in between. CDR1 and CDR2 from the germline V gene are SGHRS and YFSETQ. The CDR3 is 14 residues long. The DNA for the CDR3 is TGCGCCAGCAGCTTGGAACAGACGCTCTATGGCTACACCTTC. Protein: CASSLEQTLYGYTF.

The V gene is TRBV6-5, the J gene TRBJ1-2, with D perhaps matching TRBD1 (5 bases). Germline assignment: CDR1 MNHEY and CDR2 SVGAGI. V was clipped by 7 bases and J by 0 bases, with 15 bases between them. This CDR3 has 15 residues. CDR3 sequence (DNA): TGTGCCAGCACCCAAGGGGACGGAACTAACTATGGCTACACCTTC. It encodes CASTQGDGTNYGYTF.

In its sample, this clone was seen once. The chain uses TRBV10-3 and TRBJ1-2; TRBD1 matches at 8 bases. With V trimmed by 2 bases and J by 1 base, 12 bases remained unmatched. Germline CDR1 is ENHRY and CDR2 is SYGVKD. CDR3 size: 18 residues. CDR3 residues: CAISEARTFGQGNYGYTF. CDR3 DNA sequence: TGTGCCATCAGTGAGGCGCGAACCTTCGGACAGGGTAACTATGGCTACACCTTC.

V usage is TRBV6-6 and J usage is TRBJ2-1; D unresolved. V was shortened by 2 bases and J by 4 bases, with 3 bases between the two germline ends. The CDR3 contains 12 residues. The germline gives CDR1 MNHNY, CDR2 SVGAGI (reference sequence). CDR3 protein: CASSYAYNEQFF. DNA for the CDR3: TGTGCCAGCAGTTACGCTTACAATGAGCAGTTCTTC.

CDR3 region: CASSLLREGCYGYTF. Written as DNA, the CDR3 is TGTGCCAGCAGTTTATTACGGGAGGGGTGCTATGGCTACACCTTC. V and J are TRBV28 and TRBJ1-2, with D perhaps TRBD1 (5 bases). V lost 1 base and J 4 bases, leaving 13 bases between the germline ends. CDR1 is MDHEN, CDR2 SYDVKM, per germline. The CDR3 consists of 15 residues.

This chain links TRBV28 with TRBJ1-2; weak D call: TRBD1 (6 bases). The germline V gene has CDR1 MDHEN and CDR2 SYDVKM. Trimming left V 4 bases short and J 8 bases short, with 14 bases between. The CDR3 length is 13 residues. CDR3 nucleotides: TGTGCCAGCAGTTCTTGGGGGGCGTACGGCTACACCTTC. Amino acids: CASSSWGAYGYTF.

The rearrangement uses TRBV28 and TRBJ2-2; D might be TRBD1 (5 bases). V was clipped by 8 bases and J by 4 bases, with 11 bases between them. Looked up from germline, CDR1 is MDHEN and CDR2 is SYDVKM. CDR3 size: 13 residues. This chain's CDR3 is CASRPQGTGELFF. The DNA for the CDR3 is TGTGCCAGCCGACCCCAGGGCACCGGGGAGCTGTTTTTT.

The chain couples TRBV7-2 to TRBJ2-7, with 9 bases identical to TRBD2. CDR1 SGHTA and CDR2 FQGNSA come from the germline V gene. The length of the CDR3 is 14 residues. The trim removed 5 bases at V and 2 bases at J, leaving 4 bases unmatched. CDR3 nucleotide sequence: TGTGCCAGCAGCCAGAGCGGGGGGCCCTACGAGCAGTACTTC. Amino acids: CASSQSGGPYEQYF.

The CDR3 DNA reads as TGCGCCAGCAGCTCCCTTAGGGACACGTCCGAGCAGTACTTC. Encoded protein: CASSSLRDTSEQYF. The rearrangement joins TRBV5-1 to TRBJ2-7, with D possibly matching TRBD1 (6 bases). Germline assignment: CDR1 SGHRS and CDR2 YFSETQ. Trimming took 3 bases from V and 6 from J, leaving 16 bases between them. The CDR3 runs 14 residues.

CDR3 in amino acids: CASSRGSWNTEAFF. DNA for the CDR3: TGTGCCAGCAGCAGAGGGAGCTGGAACACTGAAGCTTTCTTT. This chain uses TRBV5-5 with TRBJ1-1; no firm D call. Trimming removed 4 bases from V and 1 base from J, with 11 bases in between. The germline gives CDR1 SGHKS, CDR2 YYEKEE (reference sequence). CDR3 length: 14 amino acids.

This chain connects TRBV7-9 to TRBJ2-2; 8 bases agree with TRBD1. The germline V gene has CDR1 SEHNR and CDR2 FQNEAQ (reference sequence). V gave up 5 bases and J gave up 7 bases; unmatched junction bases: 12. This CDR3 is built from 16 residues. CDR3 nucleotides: TGTGCCAGCAGCACCCGGACAGGGAATACGGGCGGGGAGCTGTTTTTT. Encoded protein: CASSTRTGNTGGELFF. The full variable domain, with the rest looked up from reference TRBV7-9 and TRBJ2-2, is DTGVSQNPRHKITKRGQNVTFRCDPISEHNRLYWYRQTLGQGPEFLTYFQNEAQLEKSRLLSDRFSAERPKGSFSTLEIQRTEQGDSAMYLCASSTRTGNTGGELFFGEGSRLTVL.

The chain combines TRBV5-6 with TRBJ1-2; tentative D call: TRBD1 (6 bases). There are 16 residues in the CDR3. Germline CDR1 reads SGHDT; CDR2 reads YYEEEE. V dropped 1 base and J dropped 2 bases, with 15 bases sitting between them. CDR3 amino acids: CASSLYNREHNYGYTF. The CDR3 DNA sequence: TGTGCCAGCAGCTTGTACAACAGGGAGCACAACTATGGCTACACCTTC.

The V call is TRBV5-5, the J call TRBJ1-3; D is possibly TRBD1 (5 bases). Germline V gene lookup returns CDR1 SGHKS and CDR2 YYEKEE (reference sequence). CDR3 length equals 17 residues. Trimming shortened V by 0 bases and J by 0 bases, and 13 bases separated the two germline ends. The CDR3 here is CASSLGRLGTSGNTIYF. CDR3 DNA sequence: TGTGCCAGCAGCTTGGGGAGATTAGGGACCTCTGGAAACACCATATATTTT. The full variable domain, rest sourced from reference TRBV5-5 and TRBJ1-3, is DAGVTQSPTHLIKTRGQQVTLRCSPISGHKSVSWYQQVLGQGPQFIFQYYEKEERGRGNFPDRFSARQFPNYSSELNVNALLLGDSALYLCASSLGRLGTSGNTIYFGEGSWLTVV.

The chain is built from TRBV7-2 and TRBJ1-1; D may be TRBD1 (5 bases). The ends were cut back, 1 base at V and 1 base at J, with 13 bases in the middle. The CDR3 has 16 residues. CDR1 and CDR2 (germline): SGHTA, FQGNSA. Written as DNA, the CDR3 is TGTGCCAGCAGCTTAGTAGGGGCAGCCCGGAACACTGAAGCTTTCTTT. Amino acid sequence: CASSLVGAARNTEAFF.

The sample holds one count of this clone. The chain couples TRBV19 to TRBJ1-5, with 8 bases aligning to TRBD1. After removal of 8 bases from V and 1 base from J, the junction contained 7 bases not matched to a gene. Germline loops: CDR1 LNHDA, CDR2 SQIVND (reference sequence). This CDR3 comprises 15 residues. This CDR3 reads CASAGQGSSNQPQHF. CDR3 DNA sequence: TGTGCCAGTGCTGGACAGGGATCAAGCAATCAGCCCCAGCATTTT.

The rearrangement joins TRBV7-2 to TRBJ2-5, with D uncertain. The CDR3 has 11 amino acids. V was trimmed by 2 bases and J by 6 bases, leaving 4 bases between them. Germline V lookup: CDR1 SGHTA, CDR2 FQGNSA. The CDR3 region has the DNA TGTGCCAGCAGCTTAACCCAGACCCAGTACTTC. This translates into CASSLTQTQYF.

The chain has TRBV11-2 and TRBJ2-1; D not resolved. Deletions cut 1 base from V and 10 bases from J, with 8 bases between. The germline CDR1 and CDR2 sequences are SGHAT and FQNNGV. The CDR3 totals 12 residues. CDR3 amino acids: CASSLVPREQFF. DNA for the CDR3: TGTGCCAGCAGCTTAGTTCCTAGGGAGCAGTTCTTC.

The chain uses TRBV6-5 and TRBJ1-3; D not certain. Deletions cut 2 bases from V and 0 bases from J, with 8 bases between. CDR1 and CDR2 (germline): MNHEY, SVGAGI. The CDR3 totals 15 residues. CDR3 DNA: TGTGCCAGCAGTTACGGGGTAGGCTCTGGAAACACCATATATTTT. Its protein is CASSYGVGSGNTIYF.

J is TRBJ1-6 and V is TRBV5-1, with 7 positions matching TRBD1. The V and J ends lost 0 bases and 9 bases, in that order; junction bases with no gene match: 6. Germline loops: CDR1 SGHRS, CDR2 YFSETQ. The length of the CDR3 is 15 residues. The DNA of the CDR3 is TGCGCCAGCAGCTTGGATCAGGGGGTCGGTTCACCCCTCCACTTT. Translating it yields CASSLDQGVGSPLHF.

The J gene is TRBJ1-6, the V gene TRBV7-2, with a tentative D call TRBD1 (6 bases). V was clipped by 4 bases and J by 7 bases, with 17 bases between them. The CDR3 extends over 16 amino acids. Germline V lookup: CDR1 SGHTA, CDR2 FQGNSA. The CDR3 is CASSSVWGAWNSPLHF. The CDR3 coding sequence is TGTGCCAGCAGCTCGGTTTGGGGGGCATGGAATTCACCCCTCCACTTT.

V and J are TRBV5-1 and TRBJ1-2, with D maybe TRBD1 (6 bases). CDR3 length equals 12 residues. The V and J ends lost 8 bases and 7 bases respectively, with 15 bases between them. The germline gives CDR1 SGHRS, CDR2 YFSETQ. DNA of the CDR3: TGCGCCAGGTCAATTAACAGGGCTGGCTACACCTTC. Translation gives CARSINRAGYTF.

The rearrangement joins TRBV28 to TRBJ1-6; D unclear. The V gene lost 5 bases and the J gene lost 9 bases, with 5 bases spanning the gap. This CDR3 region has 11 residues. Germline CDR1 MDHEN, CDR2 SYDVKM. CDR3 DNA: TGTGCCAGCAGTAGTGGTTCACCCCTCCACTTT. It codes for CASSSGSPLHF.

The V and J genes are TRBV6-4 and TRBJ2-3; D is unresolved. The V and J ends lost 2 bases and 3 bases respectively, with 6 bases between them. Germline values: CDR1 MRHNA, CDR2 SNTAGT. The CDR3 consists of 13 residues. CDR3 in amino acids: CASSDGLTDTQYF. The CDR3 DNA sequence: TGTGCCAGCAGTGACGGTCTAACAGATACGCAGTATTTT.

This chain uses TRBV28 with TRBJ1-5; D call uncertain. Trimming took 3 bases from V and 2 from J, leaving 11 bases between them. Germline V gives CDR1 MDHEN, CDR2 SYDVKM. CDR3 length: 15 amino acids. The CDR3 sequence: CASSFGERGNQPQHF. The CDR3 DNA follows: TGTGCCAGCAGTTTCGGGGAAAGGGGCAATCAGCCCCAGCATTTT.

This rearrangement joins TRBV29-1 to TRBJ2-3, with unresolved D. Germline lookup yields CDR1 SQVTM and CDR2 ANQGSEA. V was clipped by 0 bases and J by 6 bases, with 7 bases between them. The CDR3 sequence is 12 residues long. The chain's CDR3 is CSVEDYSDTQYF. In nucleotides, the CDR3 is TGCAGCGTTGAAGATTACAGTGATACGCAGTATTTT.